This TCR beta chain derives from a study of blood T cell repertoires in COVID-19 (TCRdb year 2020). With respect to the entire study: Collaborator samples came from the United States, Italy and Spain and covered acute and convalescent phases of COVID-19. The samples were drawn from two sources: the first 160 participants of the ongoing ImmuneRACE study, and some 1,300 subjects contributed by 6 global collaborators. Where available, HLA class I and class II types were taken from metadata supplied by the sample provider and were not determined by assay-based typing. The sample metadata nearly always contained a de-identified subject ID, COVID-19 status, age in years and sex. The repertoires were released in a freely available public database meant as a resource for research on the immune response to SARS-CoV-2. The material from the prospective study consisted of cDNA or gDNA derived from T cells, B-cell-depleted T cells, or PBMCs. Deeply sampled blood TCRbeta repertoires from subjects exposed to, actively infected with, or recovered from COVID-19 were included in the dataset. Overall results and qualifications from the work: The amount of clinical and demographic metadata varied by source and participant and was provided uncurated.

TCRbeta CDR3 regions were amplified from genomic DNA by means of the immunoSEQ Assay, a bias-controlled multiplex PCR. From the authors' description of their analysis: The number of nucleated cells in each sample was estimated from the amplification of reference gene primers within the assay. To quantify the absolute abundance of each unique TCRbeta CDR3 rearrangement, sequence reads were collapsed and filtered. For each sample, productive Simpson clonality was calculated as the square root of Simpson's diversity index over productive rearrangements. TCRdb's version of the immuneACCESS table is confined to in-frame rearrangements and falls short of the full clone set. An unresolved V gene accounts for under half of the shortfall where checked; the remainder is of unknown origin. Clonal size and the V and J genes are those of that table, whereas D and trimming came from the DNA. The sample table lists about 310,000 clones, around 87% of them with a count of one. The ten most abundant clones make up roughly 8% of the sample.

Another Seattle source contributed samples from volunteer blood donors who had recovered from COVID-19. The collaborating institutions used their own protocols to collect whole blood in K2EDTA tubes. Collaborator samples were shipped for TCRbeta analysis as frozen whole blood, isolated PBMCs, or DNA extracted from either sample type. Sequences SNHLY (CDR1) and FYNNEI (CDR2) are obtained from the germline V gene. V was cut back by 2 bases and J by 1 base, leaving a gap of 11 bases between them. The CDR3 runs 15 amino acids, cysteine and phenylalanine included. Solely the CDR3 DNA is kept, with 45 bases framed from the first base. In regard to this clone: What this receptor recognizes is not known. Within one base of it there is no much larger clone, and no base qualities were kept.

The chain couples TRBV2 to TRBJ2-5; TRBD2 is a weak D gene call, 5 bases matching. Input material: peripheral blood. This receptor was obtained from a woman aged 45-65 years who had recovered from COVID-19. The base sequence is TGTGCCAGCAGTGAACGGGGTTTACCCCAAGAGACCCAGTACTTC. It codes for CASSERGLPQETQYF. Reference TRBV2 and TRBJ2-5 proteins supply the regions before and after the CDR3; the full variable domain is: EPEVTQTPSHQVTQMGQEVILRCVPISNHLYFYWYRQILGQKVEFLVSFYNNEISEKSEIFDDQFSVERPDGSNFTLKIRSTKLEDSAMYFCASSERGLPQETQYFGPGTRLLVL.